This T cell receptor beta chain is from a study of T cells in Graves' hyperthyroidism and ophthalmopathy. Study-wide context: Blood was drawn when the patient was first diagnosed and still untreated. General observations from the study: Ophthalmopathy was predicted by the model a median of approximately six months ahead of onset. In blood, most of the thyroid clonotypes expanded above 0.001 were also present.

CDR3 length equals 15 residues. Germline CDR1 reads DFQATT; CDR2 reads SNEGSKA (reference sequence). The junction had 5 bases not matched to a gene; V was cut back by 0 bases and J by 4 bases. Comment on this clonotype: Its antigen is unknown.

TCR beta CDR3 region amplification was performed from RNA transcripts. HTBI primers were used for first-round RT-PCR of the TCR CDR3. TCRdb re-called the multiplex PCR reads through MiXCR, storing one row per CDR3 protein. The data show roughly 500,000 distinct CDR3 sequences, with approximately 16% seen just once and 25% to 35% held by the top ten. Uncontrolled infection, other autoimmune disease, pregnancy or lactation excluded patients. The receptor was derived from a woman in her twenties or thirties with Graves' ophthalmopathy. Sequencing used blood. This sequence joins TRBV20-1 and TRBJ2-2; TRBD2 matches 7 bases. The CDR3 region has the DNA TGCAGTGCTAGAGATCGAGGGAGGGGCACCGGGGAGCTGTTTTTT. Protein sequence: CSARDRGRGTGELFF.